Below, 5 T cell receptor beta chains from the same sample are listed, as sequenced in a study of blood T cell repertoires in COVID-19. The assay was immunoSEQ multiplex PCR, and TCRdb's table has in-frame clones only and misses some. The sample has a few hundred thousand clones; 82% are singletons. Sequencing input: peripheral blood. The origin of the receptors is a young woman with acute or convalescent COVID-19.

The V call is TRBV7-8, the J call TRBJ2-5; 12 bases agree with TRBD1. V trimming: 7 bases; J trimming: 7 bases; junction bases outside the gene matches: 13. Germline loops: CDR1 SGHVS, CDR2 FQNEAQ. The CDR3 runs 16 residues. This CDR3 reads CASTKGGQGARGTQYF. The CDR3 nucleotides read TGTGCCAGCACCAAAGGGGGACAGGGGGCGCGGGGGACCCAGTACTTC.

The V gene is TRBV13, the J gene TRBJ1-2; D might be TRBD1 (6 bases). CDR3 length: 15 amino acids. Trimming left V 1 base short and J 8 bases short, with 17 bases between. Per germline, CDR1 PRHDT and CDR2 FYEKMQ (reference sequence). The CDR3, as DNA: TGTGCCAGCAGCTTAGCAGGGGACCCCTTTTCGGGCTACACCTTC. Residues: CASSLAGDPFSGYTF.

This chain connects TRBV24-1 to TRBJ1-4; TRBD1 matches at 10 bases. V was pared by 0 bases and J by 6 bases, with 6 bases of the junction left unmatched. Per germline, CDR1 KGHDR and CDR2 SFDVKD. The CDR3 is 17 residues long. CDR3 sequence: CATSDLRGGQGDEKLFF. Written as DNA, the CDR3 is TGTGCCACCAGTGATTTGAGGGGAGGACAGGGGGATGAAAAACTGTTTTTT.

J is TRBJ1-1 and V is TRBV18, with no clear D. The CDR3 runs to 12 residues. Trimming took off 3 bases at V and 8 bases at J, with 10 bases between the two ends. The germline gives CDR1 KGHSH, CDR2 LQKENI. The CDR3 reads CASSPVLQEAFF. Here the CDR3 DNA reads TGTGCCAGCTCACCGGTCTTGCAGGAAGCTTTCTTT.

The chain links TRBV7-9 to TRBJ2-1; D is possibly TRBD2 (6 bases). The CDR3 spans 14 residues. Germline V CDR1 and CDR2: SEHNR, FQNEAQ (reference sequence). Trimming left V 10 bases short and J 8 bases short, with 21 bases between. CDR3 sequence: CAILSGGPLYEQFF. CDR3 nucleotide sequence: TGTGCCATCCTCTCCGGAGGGCCTCTTTATGAGCAGTTCTTC. Together with reference TRBV7-9 and TRBJ2-1, the CDR3 gives the full variable domain: DTGVSQNPRHKITKRGQNVTFRCDPISEHNRLYWYRQTLGQGPEFLTYFQNEAQLEKSRLLSDRFSAERPKGSFSTLEIQRTEQGDSAMYLCAILSGGPLYEQFFGPGTRLTVL.